Reported below is one T cell receptor (beta chain). Antigen specificity is unknown. TCRdb analysed the 5' RACE reads with MiXCR anew, one entry per CDR3 protein. The sample has approximately 250,000 distinct CDR3 sequences; approximately 3.6% are singletons. The data are from a study of T cells after yellow fever vaccination. The study, taken as a whole, reports: Secondary responses were weaker yet peaked faster, day 5 versus 15. Subsequent to the booster, the majority of primary-vaccination clones reappeared (roughly 97% CD4, about 90% CD8).

Germline V lookup: CDR1 SGHNT, CDR2 YYREEE (reference sequence). The CDR3 length is 15 residues. V shed 4 bases and J shed 1 base, with 11 bases lying between them. The chain is built from TRBV5-4 and TRBJ2-2; perhaps TRBD2 as D (5 bases). This receptor was taken from a man younger than 35 who received the YFV17D yellow fever vaccine. Here the sequenced sample was PBMCs, taken 15 days after the yellow fever booster vaccination. The CDR3 nucleotides are TGTGCCAGCAGCCCCGGTAGCGAGAACACCGGGGAGCTGTTTTTT. This sequence encodes CASSPGSENTGELFF.